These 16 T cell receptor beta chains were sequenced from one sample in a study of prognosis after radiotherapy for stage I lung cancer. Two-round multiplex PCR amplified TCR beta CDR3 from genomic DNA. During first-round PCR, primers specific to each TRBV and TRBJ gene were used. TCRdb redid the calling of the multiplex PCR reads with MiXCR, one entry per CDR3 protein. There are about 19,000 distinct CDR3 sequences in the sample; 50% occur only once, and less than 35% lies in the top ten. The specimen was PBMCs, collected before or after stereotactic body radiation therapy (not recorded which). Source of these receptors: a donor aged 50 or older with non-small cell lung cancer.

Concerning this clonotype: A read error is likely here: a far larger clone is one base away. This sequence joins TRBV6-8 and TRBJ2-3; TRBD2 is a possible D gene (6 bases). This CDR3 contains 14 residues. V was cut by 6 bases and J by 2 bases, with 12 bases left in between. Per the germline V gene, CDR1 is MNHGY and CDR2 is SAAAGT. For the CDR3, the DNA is TGTGCCAGCAGGAGGGACTGTTCCACAGATACGCAGTATTTT. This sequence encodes CASRRDCSTDTQYF.

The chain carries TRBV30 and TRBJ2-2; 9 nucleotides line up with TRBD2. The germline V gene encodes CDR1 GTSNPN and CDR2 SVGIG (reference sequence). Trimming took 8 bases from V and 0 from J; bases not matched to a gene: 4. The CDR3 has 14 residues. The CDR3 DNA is TGTGCCGGATTAGCGGGAGCGAACACCGGGGAGCTGTTTTTT. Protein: CAGLAGANTGELFF.

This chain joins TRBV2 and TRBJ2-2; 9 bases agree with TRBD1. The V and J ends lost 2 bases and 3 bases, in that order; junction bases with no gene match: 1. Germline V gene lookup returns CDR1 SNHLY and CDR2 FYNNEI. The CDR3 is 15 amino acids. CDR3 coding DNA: TGTGCCAGCAGTGAATGGACAGGGGACACCGGGGAGCTGTTTTTT. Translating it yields CASSEWTGDTGELFF.

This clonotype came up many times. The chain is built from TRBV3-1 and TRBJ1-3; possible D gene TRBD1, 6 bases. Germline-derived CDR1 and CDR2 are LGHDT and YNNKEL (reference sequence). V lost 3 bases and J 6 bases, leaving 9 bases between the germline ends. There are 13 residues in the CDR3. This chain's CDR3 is CASSHRGENTIYF. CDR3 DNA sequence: TGTGCCAGCAGCCACAGGGGTGAAAACACCATATATTTT.

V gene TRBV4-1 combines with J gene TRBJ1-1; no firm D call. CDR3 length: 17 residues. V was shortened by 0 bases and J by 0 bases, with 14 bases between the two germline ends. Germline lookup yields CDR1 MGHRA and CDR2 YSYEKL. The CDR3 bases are TGCGCCAGCAGCCAAGATGACGGGCGGGTAATGAACACTGAAGCTTTCTTT. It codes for CASSQDDGRVMNTEAFF.

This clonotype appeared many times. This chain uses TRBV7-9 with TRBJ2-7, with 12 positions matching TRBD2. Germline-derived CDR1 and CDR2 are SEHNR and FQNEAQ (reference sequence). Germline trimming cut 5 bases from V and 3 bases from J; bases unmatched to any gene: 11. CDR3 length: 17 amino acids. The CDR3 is CASSPGGPGLAGYEQYF. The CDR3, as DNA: TGTGCCAGCAGCCCCGGGGGGCCGGGACTAGCGGGCTACGAGCAGTACTTC.

DNA of the CDR3: TGTGCCAGCAGTGAAGAAGTGAAGGCGGTTCAGCCCCAGCATTTT. This gives the protein CASSEEVKAVQPQHF. The chain links TRBV6-1 to TRBJ1-5; D gene uncertain. The ends were cut back, 1 base at V and 6 bases at J, with 13 bases in the middle. This CDR3 region has 15 residues. Germline loops: CDR1 MNHNS, CDR2 SASEGT.

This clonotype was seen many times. CDR3 residues: CATSDFKNIQYF. The CDR3 DNA is TGTGCCACCAGTGATTTTAAAAACATTCAGTACTTC. V is TRBV24-1 and J is TRBJ2-4; D uncertain. The CDR3 consists of 12 residues. Trimming stripped 1 base from V and 4 bases from J, with 1 base between. Per the germline V gene, CDR1 is KGHDR and CDR2 is SFDVKD.

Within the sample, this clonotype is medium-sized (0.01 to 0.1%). The CDR3 region has the DNA TGTGCCACCCGGAGCGGGGCAGGCTACGAGCAGTACTTC. This sequence encodes CATRSGAGYEQYF. V is TRBV11-3 and J is TRBJ2-7; 7 bases line up with TRBD2. After removal of 10 bases from V and 3 bases from J, the junction contained 9 bases not matched to a gene. The CDR3 sequence is 13 residues long. Looked up from germline, CDR1 is SGHNT and CDR2 is YENEEA.

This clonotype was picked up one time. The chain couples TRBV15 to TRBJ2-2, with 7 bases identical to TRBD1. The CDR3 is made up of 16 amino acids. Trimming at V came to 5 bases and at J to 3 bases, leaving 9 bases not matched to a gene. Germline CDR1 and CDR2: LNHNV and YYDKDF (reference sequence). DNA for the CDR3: TGTGCCACCAGCGAAAGGGGACAGTTGTACACCGGGGAGCTGTTTTTT. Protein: CATSERGQLYTGELFF.

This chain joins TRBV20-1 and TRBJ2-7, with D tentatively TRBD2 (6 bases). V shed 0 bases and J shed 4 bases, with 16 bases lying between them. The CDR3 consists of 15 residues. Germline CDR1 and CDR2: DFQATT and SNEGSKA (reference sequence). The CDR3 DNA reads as TGCAGTGCTAGAGACGGAGGGGTGGTAAAGTACGAGCAGTACTTC. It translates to CSARDGGVVKYEQYF.

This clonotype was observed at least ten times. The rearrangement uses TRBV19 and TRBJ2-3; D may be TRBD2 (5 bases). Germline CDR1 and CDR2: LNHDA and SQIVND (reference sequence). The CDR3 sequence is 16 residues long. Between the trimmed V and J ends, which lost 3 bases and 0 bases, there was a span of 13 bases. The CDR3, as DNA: TGTGCCAGTAGTATGATGAGAGGACTTAGCACAGATACGCAGTATTTT. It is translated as CASSMMRGLSTDTQYF. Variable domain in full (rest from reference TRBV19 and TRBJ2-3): DGGITQSPKYLFRKEGQNVTLSCEQNLNHDAMYWYRQDPGQGLRLIYYSQIVNDFQKGDIAEGYSVSREKKESFPLTVTSAQKNPTAFYLCASSMMRGLSTDTQYFGPGTRLTVL.

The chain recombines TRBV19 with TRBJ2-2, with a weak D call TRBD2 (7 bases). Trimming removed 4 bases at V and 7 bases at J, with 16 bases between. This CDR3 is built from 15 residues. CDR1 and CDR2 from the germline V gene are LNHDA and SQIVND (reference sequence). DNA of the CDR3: TGTGCCAGTAGTAAACTCGGGGGGCGGGGCGGGGAGCTGTTTTTT. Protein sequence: CASSKLGGRGGELFF.

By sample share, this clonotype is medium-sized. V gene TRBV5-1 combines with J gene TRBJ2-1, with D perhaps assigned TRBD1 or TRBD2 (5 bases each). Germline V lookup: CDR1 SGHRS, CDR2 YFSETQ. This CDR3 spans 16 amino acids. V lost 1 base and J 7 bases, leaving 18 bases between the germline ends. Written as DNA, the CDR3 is TGCGCCAGCAGCTTGAGAATCGGGACCAAGAGGAATGAGCAGTTCTTC. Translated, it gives CASSLRIGTKRNEQFF.

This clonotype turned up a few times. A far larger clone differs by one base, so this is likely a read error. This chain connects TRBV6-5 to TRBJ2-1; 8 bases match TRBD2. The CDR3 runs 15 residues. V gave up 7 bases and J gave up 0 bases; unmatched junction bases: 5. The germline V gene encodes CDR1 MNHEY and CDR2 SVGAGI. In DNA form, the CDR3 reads TGTGCCAGCATAAAGCGGGAGATCTCCTACAATGAGCAGTTCTTC. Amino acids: CASIKREISYNEQFF.

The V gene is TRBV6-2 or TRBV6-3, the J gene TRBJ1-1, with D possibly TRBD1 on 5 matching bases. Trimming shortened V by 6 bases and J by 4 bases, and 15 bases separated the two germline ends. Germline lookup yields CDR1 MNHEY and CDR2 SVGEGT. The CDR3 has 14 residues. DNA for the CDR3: TGTGCCAGCAGGGGCGGGGGTGAGTCCACTGAAGCTTTCTTT. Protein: CASRGGGESTEAFF.